The following is a T cell receptor (beta chain) sequence with its context. Its target is not known. Per germline, CDR1 SGHDT and CDR2 YYEEEE. The CDR3 spans 14 residues. V lost 4 bases, J lost 0 bases, and 10 bases lay in between. Primers included in the PCR were 60 Vbeta and 13 Jbeta primers. Assay used: immunoSEQ multiplex PCR; TCRdb lists only in-frame clones, some missing. The repertoire table contains 75,000 to 95,000 clones. The sample is drawn from a study of cytomegalovirus exposure and HLA in healthy donors. The study, taken as a whole, reports: CMV serostatus was the only immune exposure information that was available. The classifier reportedly diagnosed cytomegalovirus status with high specificity and sensitivity.

The chain is built from TRBV5-6 and TRBJ2-5; weak D call: TRBD2 (6 bases). The sample taken for sequencing was PBMCs. The sequence came from a young man in good health and CMV-seronegative. DNA of the CDR3: TGTGCCAGCAGCCCGGGGGACTACCAAGAGACCCAGTACTTC. Its protein is CASSPGDYQETQYF.